Included here is one TCR beta chain sequence, with context. The data derive from a study of blood T cell repertoires in COVID-19. Background on the study: T cells, B-cell-depleted T cells, or PBMCs provided the cDNA or gDNA that served as material.

After removal of 5 bases from V and 5 bases from J, the junction contained 8 bases not matched to a gene. Germline loops: CDR1 SNHLY, CDR2 FYNNEI. This CDR3 spans 15 amino acids. Clones were read by immunoSEQ multiplex PCR, and TCRdb kept only the in-frame ones, dropping some. The sample includes tens of thousands of clones, about 87% seen only once; the top ten take about 9%. The chain has TRBV2 and TRBJ1-2, with TRBD1 identical over 10 bases. The sample consisted of peripheral blood. This sequence was found in a human donor in a cohort sampled during active COVID-19. The CDR3: CASSPDRGLNYGYTF. CDR3 nucleotides: TGTGCCAGCAGTCCCGACAGGGGGCTAAATTATGGCTACACCTTC.